A single sample is the source of the 32 T cell receptor beta chains below, sequenced in a study of blood T cell repertoires in COVID-19. Here immunoSEQ multiplex PCR was the method, and the copy in TCRdb shows in-frame clones only, minus some. Altogether fewer than 250,000 clones are present, around four fifths being singletons, with the ten largest covering approximately 2.9%. The sample was peripheral blood. These receptors came from a man in his forties or fifties with active or convalescent COVID-19.

The rearrangement uses TRBV25-1 and TRBJ1-1; D is possibly TRBD1 (6 bases). The CDR3 covers 15 residues. The ends were cut back, 5 bases at V and 7 bases at J, with 20 bases in the middle. Germline V CDR1 and CDR2: MGHDK, SYGVNS. This chain's CDR3 is CASSLKGARGDEAFF. In DNA, the CDR3 is TGTGCCAGCAGTCTAAAGGGTGCCAGGGGCGATGAAGCTTTCTTT.

This clone was recorded once. The chain recombines TRBV24-1 with TRBJ1-1; D possibly corresponds to TRBD1 (6 bases). Germline loops: CDR1 KGHDR, CDR2 SFDVKD. V dropped 4 bases and J dropped 1 base, with 18 bases sitting between them. CDR3 length: 17 amino acids. The CDR3 DNA reads TGTGCCACCAGTGAGCCGACAGTTTTGACAGGGAACACTGAAGCTTTCTTT. The encoded protein is CATSEPTVLTGNTEAFF.

This clone was counted a few times. The chain joins TRBV7-9 to TRBJ1-4; a weak D match, TRBD1 (5 bases). The CDR3 length is 16 residues. Germline lookup yields CDR1 SEHNR and CDR2 FQNEAQ (reference sequence). Trimming shortened V by 8 bases and J by 7 bases, and 23 bases separated the two germline ends. The CDR3 coding sequence is TGTGCCAGCGGTGTAAGAGACCAGGGAAGGAGTGAAAAACTGTTTTTT. This sequence encodes CASGVRDQGRSEKLFF.

This clone was detected only a few times. The chain combines TRBV7-9 with TRBJ2-7, with 12 bases identical to TRBD2. There are 15 residues in the CDR3. V dropped 2 bases and J dropped 6; count of bases not matched to a gene: 5. From germline, CDR1 is SEHNR and CDR2 FQNEAQ (reference sequence). Here the CDR3 reads CASSLTSGRIGEQYF. For the CDR3, the DNA is TGTGCCAGCAGCTTAACTAGCGGGAGGATCGGCGAGCAGTACTTC.

The V call is TRBV28, the J call TRBJ2-7; possible D gene TRBD2, 5 bases. Deletions cut 6 bases from V and 4 bases from J, with 10 bases between. This CDR3 is built from 12 residues. Germline V gene sequence: CDR1 MDHEN, CDR2 SYDVKM. Here the CDR3 reads CASRGAAYEQYF. CDR3 bases: TGTGCCAGCAGGGGAGCAGCGTACGAGCAGTACTTC.

As concerns this clone: At one end the junction does not follow the germline gene, possibly because of a read error. The J gene is TRBJ1-3, the V gene TRBV6-1, with D perhaps TRBD1 (6 bases). Germline CDR1 is MNHNS and CDR2 is SASEGT. This CDR3 is built from 13 residues. In DNA, the CDR3 is TGTGCCAGCAGTGAAGCGTTCAGGGGCGTTGGGGATTTT. Its protein product is CASSEAFRGVGDF.

The chain employs TRBV5-1 and TRBJ2-3; D is perhaps TRBD2 (5 bases). Germline CDR1 is SGHRS and CDR2 is YFSETQ. There are 14 residues in the CDR3. V lost 5 bases and J lost 2, with 12 bases in between. The CDR3 sequence: CASSGGWLTDTQYF. The DNA of the CDR3 is TGCGCCAGCAGTGGCGGGTGGCTCACAGATACGCAGTATTTT.

The CDR3 nucleotides read TGTGCCAGCAGAGGGGCGTCGTTGACCGAAAAACTGTTTTTT. Its protein is CASRGASLTEKLFF. The chain has TRBV6-5 and TRBJ1-4; possibly TRBD1 for D (5 bases). Trimming shortened V by 6 bases and J by 8 bases, and 16 bases separated the two germline ends. Germline assignment: CDR1 MNHEY and CDR2 SVGAGI. CDR3 length: 14 amino acids.

The rearrangement uses TRBV30 and TRBJ2-3, with D perhaps matching TRBD1 (6 bases). This CDR3 region has 15 residues. V lost 4 bases, J lost 8 bases, and 22 bases lay in between. CDR1 and CDR2 (germline): GTSNPN, SVGIG (reference sequence). CDR3 amino acids: CAWTLAGAALGTQYF. The CDR3 nucleotides are TGTGCCTGGACGTTGGCAGGGGCCGCCTTGGGTACGCAGTATTTT.

The chain is built from TRBV28 and TRBJ2-1; no reliable D call. Per the germline V gene, CDR1 is MDHEN and CDR2 is SYDVKM. The length of the CDR3 is 13 residues. Trimming cost V 8 bases and J 9 bases, with 17 bases left between them. The CDR3 sequence is CASLGSFLPEQFF. The CDR3 coding sequence is TGTGCCAGCCTCGGGTCTTTCCTACCTGAGCAGTTCTTC.

The CDR3 sequence: CASRNRGIYEQYF. The CDR3 DNA is TGTGCCAGCAGGAACAGGGGGATCTACGAGCAGTACTTC. The chain couples TRBV3-1 (or the pseudogene TRBV3-2) to TRBJ2-7, with TRBD1 matching 8 bases. The J segment lost 3 bases and the V segment lost 6 bases, leaving 4 bases of the junction unmatched. The CDR3 loop spans 13 amino acids. Germline CDR1 reads LGHDT; CDR2 reads YNNKEL (reference sequence).

V and J are TRBV7-6 and TRBJ1-5; a possible D gene is TRBD1 (6 bases). V dropped 5 bases and J dropped 5 bases, with 16 bases sitting between them. Germline lookup yields CDR1 SGHVS and CDR2 FNYEAQ. The CDR3 length is 15 residues. The CDR3 protein is CASSLSGAAHQPQHF. As DNA, the CDR3 is TGTGCCAGCAGCCTCTCAGGGGCCGCCCATCAGCCCCAGCATTTT.

The chain carries TRBV5-1 and TRBJ2-7, with 9 bases lining up with TRBD2. The germline V gene has CDR1 SGHRS and CDR2 YFSETQ. V lost 0 bases to trimming and J lost 0 bases; unmatched junction nucleotides: 4. The CDR3 contains 16 residues. The DNA for the CDR3 is TGCGCCAGCAGCTTGGAGCCTAGCGGGAACTCCTACGAGCAGTACTTC. Amino acids: CASSLEPSGNSYEQYF.

The chain is built from TRBV7-9 and TRBJ1-3; 7 bases match TRBD1. With 6 bases clipped from V and 4 bases from J, the junction kept 9 bases outside the gene matches. Germline V gene sequence: CDR1 SEHNR, CDR2 FQNEAQ (reference sequence). This CDR3 has 15 amino acids. CDR3 region: CASRPNRGWGNTIYF. The DNA of the CDR3 is TGTGCCAGCAGGCCTAACAGGGGCTGGGGAAACACCATATATTTT.

Comment on this clone: The junction differs from germline at one of its ends, possibly a read error. The chain links TRBV7-7 to TRBJ2-5; possibly TRBD1 or TRBD2 for D (6 bases each). The germline V gene encodes CDR1 SSHAT and CDR2 FNYEAQ (reference sequence). The CDR3 is 15 amino acids. CDR3 loop: CASSLADSYQETQYF. In nucleotides, the CDR3 is TGTGCTAGCAGCTTAGCGGACAGCTACCAAGAGACCCAGTACTTC.

The chain joins TRBV13 to TRBJ2-5; 7 nucleotides align to TRBD2. CDR1 and CDR2 from the germline V gene are PRHDT and FYEKMQ (reference sequence). The junction had 6 bases not matched to a gene; V was cut back by 5 bases and J by 0 bases. The CDR3 contains 15 residues. The CDR3: CASSPGTTYQETQYF. The CDR3, as DNA: TGTGCCAGCAGCCCCGGGACTACCTACCAAGAGACCCAGTACTTC.

This chain joins TRBV3-1 (or the pseudogene TRBV3-2) and TRBJ2-7; D is unclear. The germline V gene has CDR1 LGHDT and CDR2 YNNKEL (reference sequence). Between the trimmed V and J ends, which lost 0 bases and 12 bases, there was a span of 15 bases. The CDR3 totals 13 residues. The CDR3 reads CASSQDLIVPRYF. The CDR3 region has the DNA TGTGCCAGCAGCCAAGATCTTATTGTCCCCCGGTACTTC.

This clone has just one count. J is TRBJ2-5 and V is TRBV12-1; TRBD1, as called in the table, went unchecked against the DNA. TRBV12-1 is tagged as a pseudogene. The CDR3 spans 17 residues. This chain's CDR3 is CASSSFAPQELQETQYF. CDR3 nucleotide sequence: TGTGCCAGCAGCAGTTTCGCACCCCAGGAACTCCAAGAGACCCAGTACTTC.

The rearrangement links TRBV6-5 to TRBJ1-6, with D tentatively TRBD1 (6 bases). This CDR3 has 15 residues. Trimming removed 6 bases from V and 5 bases from J, with 14 bases in between. Germline V gene data show CDR1 as MNHEY and CDR2 as SVGAGI. CDR3 sequence: CASSAKQGNNSPLHF. The CDR3 DNA reads as TGTGCCAGCAGCGCGAAACAGGGAAATAATTCACCCCTCCACTTT.

The V and J genes are TRBV9 and TRBJ2-7; 9 bases match TRBD1. Germline CDR1 is SGDLS and CDR2 is YYNGEE. Trimming took 2 bases from V and 6 from J; bases not matched to a gene: 12. There are 16 residues in the CDR3. The CDR3 DNA is TGTGCCAGCAGCGTGCATACCGGGACAGGGAAAGGCGAGCAGTACTTC. Its protein product is CASSVHTGTGKGEQYF.

The rearrangement uses TRBV27 and TRBJ2-1; 14 nucleotides line up with TRBD2. The J segment lost 7 bases and the V segment lost 2 bases, leaving 4 bases of the junction unmatched. Germline V gene data show CDR1 as MNHEY and CDR2 as SMNVEV (reference sequence). The length of the CDR3 is 16 residues. The CDR3 region has the DNA TGTGCCAGCAGTTTAAGACTAGCGGGAGGGCTTAATGAGCAGTTCTTC. It encodes CASSLRLAGGLNEQFF.

J is TRBJ1-5 and V is TRBV28; a weak D match, TRBD1 (6 bases). In germline, CDR1 is MDHEN, CDR2 SYDVKM. The CDR3 length is 15 residues. V lost 10 bases and J lost 0, with 16 bases in between. Here the CDR3 DNA reads TGTGCCACCTTAGACTTACAGGGTAGCAATCAGCCCCAGCATTTT. Encoded protein: CATLDLQGSNQPQHF.

The chain combines TRBV4-2 with TRBJ1-3; D not certain. Trimming stripped 0 bases from V and 7 bases from J, with 13 bases between. CDR3 length: 15 amino acids. The germline CDR1 and CDR2 sequences are LGHNA and YNFKEQ. The CDR3 nucleotides are TGTGCCAGCAGCCAAGATTGGGGTCGCGGGAACACCATATATTTT. Translated: CASSQDWGRGNTIYF.

This CDR3 is CARSMLRDYPEDDEYF. The CDR3 DNA reads TGTGCCAGAAGCATGCTCCGGGACTACCCCGAGGACGACGAGTACTTC. The chain couples TRBV7-5 to TRBJ2-4; the table gives TRBD2 as D, unverified against the DNA. TRBV7-5 is noted as a pseudogene. The CDR3 has 16 amino acids.

The chain has TRBV28 and TRBJ1-2; 11 bases agree with TRBD1. The CDR3 covers 16 residues. Germline loops: CDR1 MDHEN, CDR2 SYDVKM. The J segment lost 2 bases and the V segment lost 3 bases, leaving 5 bases of the junction unmatched. The CDR3 DNA sequence: TGTGCCAGCAGTTTCAGCCGGGACAGGGGGAACTATGGCTACACCTTC. Protein product: CASSFSRDRGNYGYTF.

The rearrangement joins TRBV5-5 to TRBJ1-3; D is ambiguous. The CDR3 sequence is 13 residues long. Germline CDR1 reads SGHKS; CDR2 reads YYEKEE (reference sequence). V was shortened by 7 bases and J by 0 bases, with 8 bases between the two germline ends. The CDR3 spells CASGQNSGNTIYF. CDR3 DNA sequence: TGTGCCAGCGGCCAAAACTCTGGAAACACCATATATTTT.

The CDR3 protein is CATSTGGYGYGYTF. In nucleotides, the CDR3 is TGTGCCACCTCAACAGGGGGCTATGGCTATGGCTACACCTTC. The genes are TRBV28 and TRBJ1-2, with TRBD1 matching over 9 bases. J was trimmed by 4 bases and V by 10 bases; bases with no gene match: 10. CDR3 size: 14 residues. In germline, CDR1 is MDHEN, CDR2 SYDVKM.

This sequence joins TRBV5-6 and TRBJ1-1; D is perhaps TRBD1 (5 bases). V lost 0 bases to trimming and J lost 6 bases, with 9 bases between them. The V gene's germline CDR1 is SGHDT and CDR2 YYEEEE. The CDR3 loop spans 13 amino acids. The CDR3 nucleotides are TGTGCCAGCAGCTTGGTACAGGCCGCTGAAGCTTTCTTT. As protein: CASSLVQAAEAFF. The variable domain in full, with the rest retrieved from reference TRBV5-6 and TRBJ1-1, is DAGVTQSPTHLIKTRGQQVTLRCSPKSGHDTVSWYQQALGQGPQFIFQYYEEEERQRGNFPDRFSGHQFPNYSSELNVNALLLGDSALYLCASSLVQAAEAFFGQGTRLTVV.

V usage is TRBV7-3 and J usage is TRBJ2-3; 10 nucleotides align to TRBD2. The germline V gene encodes CDR1 SGHTA and CDR2 FQGTGA. V dropped 6 bases and J dropped 0; count of bases not matched to a gene: 9. The CDR3 runs 17 residues. CDR3 loop: CASSSPLTSGSTDTQYF. The CDR3 DNA is TGTGCCAGCAGTTCCCCTCTGACTAGCGGGAGCACAGATACGCAGTATTTT.

The V and J genes are TRBV6-7 and TRBJ1-2; TRBD1 matches at 8 bases. TRBV6-7 is flagged as an ORF with uncertain function. With V trimmed by 5 bases and J by 7 bases, 15 bases remained unmatched. This CDR3 region has 16 residues. CDR3 sequence (DNA): TGTGCCAGCAGTGAACCTTTAATCGGCAGGGGGCTTGGCTACACCTTC. Its translation: CASSEPLIGRGLGYTF.

This chain connects TRBV9 to TRBJ1-4, with D tentatively TRBD1 (5 bases). Germline-derived CDR1 and CDR2 are SGDLS and YYNGEE. The V end was cut by 1 base, the J end by 4 bases, with 11 bases between. The CDR3 runs to 15 residues. As DNA, the CDR3 is TGTGCCAGCAGCGTACAGGGAGGAATTAATGAAAAACTGTTTTTT. Its protein product is CASSVQGGINEKLFF.

As for this clone: This may be a read error, as it is one base from a much larger clone. This chain connects TRBV14 to TRBJ1-2, with 7 bases that match TRBD1. The germline V gene has CDR1 SGHDN and CDR2 FVKESK. V trimming: 4 bases; J trimming: 2 bases; junction bases outside the gene matches: 1. This CDR3 has 13 residues. CDR3 amino acids: CASSPDRNYGYTF. In DNA form, the CDR3 reads TGTGCCAGCAGCCCGGACAGGAACTATGGCTACACCTTC. Combining the CDR3 with reference TRBV14 and TRBJ1-2 gives the whole variable domain EAGVTQFPSHSVIEKGQTVTLRCDPISGHDNLYWYRRVMGKEIKFLLHFVKESKQDESGMPNNRFLAERTGGTYSTLKVQPAELEDSGVYFCASSPDRNYGYTFGSGTRLTVV.